This T cell receptor beta chain was documented in a study of T cells in Graves' hyperthyroidism and ophthalmopathy. TCR beta CDR3 regions were amplified from RNA. Researchers ran a first-round RT-PCR on the TCR CDR3 using the HTBI primer set. From the multiplex PCR reads, TCRdb called clonotypes with MiXCR, one entry per CDR3 protein. This sample has around 300,000 distinct CDR3 sequences, with 12% to 15% found just once. Trimming took off 6 bases at V and 5 bases at J, with 13 bases between the two ends. Per germline, CDR1 SNHLY and CDR2 FYNNEI. This CDR3 contains 13 residues. The study's findings and limits: Blood also carried most thyroid clonotypes expanded above 0.001.

In its sample, this clonotype was seen many times. Its matching antigen is unknown. Sequences were obtained from blood. The rearrangement links TRBV2 to TRBJ2-5; D not resolved. The receptor was isolated from a woman aged 40-49 years with Graves' ophthalmopathy. Here the CDR3 DNA reads TGTGCCAGCAGCCCGGTTCGAAGGGAGACCCAGTACTTC. It translates to CASSPVRRETQYF. Looking up the rest from reference TRBV2 and TRBJ2-5 gives the full variable domain: EPEVTQTPSHQVTQMGQEVILRCVPISNHLYFYWYRQILGQKVEFLVSFYNNEISEKSEIFDDQFSVERPDGSNFTLKIRSTKLEDSAMYFCASSPVRRETQYFGPGTRLLVL.